This TCR beta chain was retrieved from a study of molecular identifiers for immune sequencing clone quantification. CDR1 and CDR2 (germline): SGHRS, YFSETQ. The CDR3 sequence is 12 residues long. TCRdb called the PCR reads again in MiXCR, with one record for every CDR3 protein. The sample holds around 460,000 distinct CDR3 sequences; about a quarter are singletons and the top ten take roughly 0.79%. About this clonotype: Possible read error: a much larger clone is one base away.

The specimen sequenced was naive CD8+ T cells from blood, with Jurkat cell RNA spiked in. Subset denoted: FACS-sorted CD8+CD4-CCR7+CD45RA+ naive T cells. This sequence joins TRBV5-1 and TRBJ2-1; 7 nucleotides align to TRBD1. The receptor was isolated from a human donor in good health. Some libraries in this study had Jurkat cell RNA spiked in. In DNA, the CDR3 is TGCGCCAGCAGCTGGGGGACAGAAGAGCGGTTCTTC. Amino acid sequence: CASSWGTEERFF.